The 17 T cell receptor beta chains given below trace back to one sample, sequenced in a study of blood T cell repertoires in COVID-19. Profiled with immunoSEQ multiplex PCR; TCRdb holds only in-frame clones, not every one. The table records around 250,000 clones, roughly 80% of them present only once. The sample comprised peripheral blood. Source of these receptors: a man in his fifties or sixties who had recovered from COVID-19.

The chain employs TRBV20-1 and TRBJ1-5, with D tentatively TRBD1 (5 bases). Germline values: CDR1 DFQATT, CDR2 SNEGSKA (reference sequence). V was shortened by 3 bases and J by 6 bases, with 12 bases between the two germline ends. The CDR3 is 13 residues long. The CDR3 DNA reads TGCAGTGCTAGTCCTAGGGGAATTCAGCCCCAGCATTTT. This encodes CSASPRGIQPQHF.

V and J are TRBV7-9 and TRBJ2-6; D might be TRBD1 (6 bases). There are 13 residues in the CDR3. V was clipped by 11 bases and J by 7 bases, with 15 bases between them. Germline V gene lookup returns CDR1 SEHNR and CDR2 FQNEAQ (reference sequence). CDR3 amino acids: CAGRGDIANVLTF. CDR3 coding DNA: TGTGCCGGAAGAGGGGACATAGCCAACGTCCTGACTTTC.

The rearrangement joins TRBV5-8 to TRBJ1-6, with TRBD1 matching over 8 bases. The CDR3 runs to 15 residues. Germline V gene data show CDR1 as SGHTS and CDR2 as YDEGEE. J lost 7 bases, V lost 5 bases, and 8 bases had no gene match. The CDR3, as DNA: TGTGCCAGCAGTCCTAGGACAGGGCGGAATTCACCCCTCCACTTT. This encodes CASSPRTGRNSPLHF.

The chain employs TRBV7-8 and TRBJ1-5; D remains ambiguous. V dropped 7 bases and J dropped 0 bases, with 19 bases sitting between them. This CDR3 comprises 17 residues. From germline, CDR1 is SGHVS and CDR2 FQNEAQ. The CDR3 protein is CASTPLGSGYSNQPQHF. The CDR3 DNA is TGTGCCAGCACCCCTTTGGGCAGTGGTTATAGCAATCAGCCCCAGCATTTT.

The CDR3 region has the DNA TGTGCCAGCAGCAACGGGACTAGCGGGAGGAAGACCCAGTACTTC. This codes for CASSNGTSGRKTQYF. The rearrangement links TRBV21-1 to TRBJ2-5; TRBD2, the D gene given by the table, was not confirmed from the DNA. TRBV21-1 is a documented pseudogene. This CDR3 region has 15 residues.

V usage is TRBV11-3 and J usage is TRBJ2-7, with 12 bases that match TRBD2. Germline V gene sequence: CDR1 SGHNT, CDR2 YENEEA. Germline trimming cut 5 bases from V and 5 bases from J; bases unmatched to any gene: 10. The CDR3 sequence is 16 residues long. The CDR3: CASSQGFGLAGHEQYF. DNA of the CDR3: TGTGCCAGCAGCCAGGGATTCGGACTAGCGGGACACGAGCAGTACTTC.

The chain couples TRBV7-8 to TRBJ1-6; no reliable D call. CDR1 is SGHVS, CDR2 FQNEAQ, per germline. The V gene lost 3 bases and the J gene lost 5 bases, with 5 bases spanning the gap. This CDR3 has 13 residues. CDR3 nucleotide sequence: TGTGCCAGCAGCTTGCGGGATAATTCACCCCTCCACTTT. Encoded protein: CASSLRDNSPLHF.

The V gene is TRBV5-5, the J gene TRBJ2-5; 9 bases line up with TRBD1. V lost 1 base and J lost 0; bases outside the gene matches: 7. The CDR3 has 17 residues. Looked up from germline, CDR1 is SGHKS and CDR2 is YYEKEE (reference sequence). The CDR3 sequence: CASSLFVGQGYQETQYF. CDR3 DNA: TGTGCCAGCAGCTTGTTTGTGGGACAGGGTTACCAAGAGACCCAGTACTTC.

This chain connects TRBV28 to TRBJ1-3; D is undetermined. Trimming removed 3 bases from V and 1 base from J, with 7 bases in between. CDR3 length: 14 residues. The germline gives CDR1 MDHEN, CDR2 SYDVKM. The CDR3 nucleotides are TGTGCCAGCAGTTTTGTAAATTCTGGAAACACCATATATTTT. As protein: CASSFVNSGNTIYF.

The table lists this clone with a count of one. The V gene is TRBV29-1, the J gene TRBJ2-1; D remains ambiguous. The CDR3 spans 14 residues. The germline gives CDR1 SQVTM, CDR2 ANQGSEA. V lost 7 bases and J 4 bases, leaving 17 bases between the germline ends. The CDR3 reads CSAVRSSGYNEQFF. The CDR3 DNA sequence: TGCAGCGCTGTTAGGTCTAGTGGTTACAATGAGCAGTTCTTC.

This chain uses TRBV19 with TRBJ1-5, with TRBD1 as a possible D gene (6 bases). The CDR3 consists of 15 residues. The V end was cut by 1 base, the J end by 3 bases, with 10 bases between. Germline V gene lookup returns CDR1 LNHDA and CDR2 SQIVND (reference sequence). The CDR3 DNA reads TGTGCCAGTAGTATAGTAGGACAGCTCAATCAGCCCCAGCATTTT. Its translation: CASSIVGQLNQPQHF.

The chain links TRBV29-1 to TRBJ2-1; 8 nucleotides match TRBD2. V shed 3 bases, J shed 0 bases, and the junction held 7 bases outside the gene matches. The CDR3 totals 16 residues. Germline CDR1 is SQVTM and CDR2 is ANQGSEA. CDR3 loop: CSVDRPSGYSYNEQFF. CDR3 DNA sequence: TGCAGCGTTGATCGCCCTAGCGGGTACTCCTACAATGAGCAGTTCTTC.

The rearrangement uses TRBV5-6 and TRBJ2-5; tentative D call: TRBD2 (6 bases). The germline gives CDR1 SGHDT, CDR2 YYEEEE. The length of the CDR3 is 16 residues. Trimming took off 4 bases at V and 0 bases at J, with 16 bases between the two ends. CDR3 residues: CASSRGDSLYQETQYF. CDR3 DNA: TGTGCCAGCAGCCGTGGGGACTCCTTGTACCAAGAGACCCAGTACTTC.

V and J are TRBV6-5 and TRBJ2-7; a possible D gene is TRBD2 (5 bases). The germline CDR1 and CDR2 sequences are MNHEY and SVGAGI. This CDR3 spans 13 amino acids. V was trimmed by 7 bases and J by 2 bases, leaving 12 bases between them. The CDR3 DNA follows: TGTGCCAGCAAGGTGGGAGCGGCCTACGAGCAGTACTTC. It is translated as CASKVGAAYEQYF.

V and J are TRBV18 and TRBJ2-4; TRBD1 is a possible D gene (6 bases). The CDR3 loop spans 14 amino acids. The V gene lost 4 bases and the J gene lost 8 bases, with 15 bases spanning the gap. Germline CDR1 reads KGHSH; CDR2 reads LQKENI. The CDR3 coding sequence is TGTGCCAGCTCACAAGGAACAGGGTCGGACATTCAGTACTTC. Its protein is CASSQGTGSDIQYF.

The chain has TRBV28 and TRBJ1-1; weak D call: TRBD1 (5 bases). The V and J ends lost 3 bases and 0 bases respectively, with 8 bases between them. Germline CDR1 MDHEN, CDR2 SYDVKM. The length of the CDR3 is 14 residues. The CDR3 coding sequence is TGTGCCAGCAGTTTGCGGGGCGTGAACACTGAAGCTTTCTTT. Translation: CASSLRGVNTEAFF.

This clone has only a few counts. The CDR3 DNA is TGTGCCAGCAGCTTAGCTGGGTACAGGGACCACGAGCAGTACTTC. It codes for CASSLAGYRDHEQYF. V gene TRBV7-9 combines with J gene TRBJ2-7, with a weak D call TRBD1 (6 bases). Trimming took 0 bases from V and 5 from J, leaving 14 bases between them. Germline V gene data show CDR1 as SEHNR and CDR2 as FQNEAQ (reference sequence). The CDR3 consists of 15 residues.